Listed below are T cell receptor beta chains from one sample, sequenced in a study of blood T cell repertoires in COVID-19. The method was immunoSEQ multiplex PCR; TCRdb's version includes in-frame clones alone and lacks a portion of them. The sample has around 300,000 clones; over 75% are singletons. Sequenced input: peripheral blood. The receptors shown here come from a woman in her 70s with acute or convalescent COVID-19. The CDR3 runs from the conserved cysteine through the conserved F or W. Fields, in order: CDR3 DNA, CDR3 protein, J gene, D gene, V gene, clone size. D genes are given only for firm matches. Rows give clone size only sometimes, using once, few, many, or a class for an expanded clone.

TGTGCCACCAGTGATTCACGAGGGTCAGATACGCAGTATTTT	CATSDSRGSDTQYF	TRBJ2-3	NA	TRBV24-1	medium-sized
TGTGCCAGCAGCACTTGGGGCAGGGCCGGGGAGCTGTTTTTT	CASSTWGRAGELFF	TRBJ2-2	NA	TRBV7-6	once
TGTGCCAGCAGTTTTGCGGGGCCACTGAGCAATCAGCCCCAGCATTTT	CASSFAGPLSNQPQHF	TRBJ1-5	NA	TRBV28	NA
TGTGCCACCAGCAAGGGGGGGGACTATGGCTACACCTTC	CATSKGGDYGYTF	TRBJ1-2	NA	TRBV15	NA
TGTGCCAGCAGCCCATTTGAGAATCAGCCCCAGCATTTT	CASSPFENQPQHF	TRBJ1-5	NA	TRBV7-2	NA
TGTGCCAGCAGCCTACCCCAGGGGGGACGGATGAACACTGAAGCTTTCTTT	CASSLPQGGRMNTEAFF	TRBJ1-1	TRBD1	TRBV5-6	NA
TGTGCCAGCAGTGCGGGACAGTCTTACGAGCAGTACTTC	CASSAGQSYEQYF	TRBJ2-7	TRBD1	TRBV2	NA
TGTGCCAGCAGTCTCCCTCTAACCTACGAGCAGTACTTC	CASSLPLTYEQYF	TRBJ2-7	NA	TRBV7-9	NA
TGTGCCAGCAGCTTTCGGTCTTCCCTAGAATATGGCTACACCTTC	CASSFRSSLEYGYTF	TRBJ1-2	NA	TRBV7-9	NA
TGTGCCAGCAGCTTTGGACTAGCGGTGATCTACGAGCAGTACTTC	CASSFGLAVIYEQYF	TRBJ2-7	TRBD2	TRBV11-2	NA
TGTGCCAGCTCCCGGGACAGGGGGTTCTCCTACAATGAGCAGTTCTTC	CASSRDRGFSYNEQFF	TRBJ2-1	TRBD1	TRBV2	NA
TGTGCCAGCAGCTGGGACAGGGGGACAGGAAAACTGTTTTTT	CASSWDRGTGKLFF	TRBJ1-4	TRBD1	TRBV27	once
TGTGCCAGTAGTACCCTTCAGGTCTCTAGCACAGATACGCAGTATTTT	CASSTLQVSSTDTQYF	TRBJ2-3	NA	TRBV19	NA
TGTGCCAGCTCACCCCGTGCCCCGATTACAGGGAACTATGGCTACACCTTC	CASSPRAPITGNYGYTF	TRBJ1-2	NA	TRBV18	NA
TGTGCCAGCAGCTTACGGTCAGGGGCGGGCGAAAAACTGTTTTTT	CASSLRSGAGEKLFF	TRBJ1-4	NA	TRBV11-2	NA
TGTGCCAGCACCCTGCAGGGGTTGAAACTGTTTTTT	CASTLQGLKLFF	TRBJ1-4	NA	TRBV6-5	NA
TGTGCCAGCAGCCCGTGGCAGGGAAACACCGGGGAGCTGTTTTTT	CASSPWQGNTGELFF	TRBJ2-2	NA	TRBV7-9	NA
TGTGCCAGCAGCTTCCGAGCGGCCACCTCCCCGGATACGCAGTATTTT	CASSFRAATSPDTQYF	TRBJ2-3	NA	TRBV11-2	NA
TGTGCCAGCAGCGTAACTAAAAGGGTCCGGGGGAACACTGAAGCTTTCTTT	CASSVTKRVRGNTEAFF	TRBJ1-1	NA	TRBV5-6	once
TGCAGTGCTTATCGCACTGAAGCTTTCTTT	CSAYRTEAFF	TRBJ1-1	NA	TRBV20-1	NA
TGTGCCAGCAGCTTTACAGGGGGCCGTTTCAATGAGCAGTTCTTC	CASSFTGGRFNEQFF	TRBJ2-1	TRBD1	TRBV7-9	NA
TGTGCCTCCCGGGGGGACGGGCACTACGAGCAGTACTTC	CASRGDGHYEQYF	TRBJ2-7	TRBD2	TRBV2	few
TGCAGCGTTGTGGGGTTGCGGGGTGCCTACACCTTC	CSVVGLRGAYTF	TRBJ1-2	NA	TRBV29-1	NA
TGTGCCAGCAGCGATATATTCGGGACAGCTCCTTCTGGGGCCAACGTCCTGACTTTC	CASSDIFGTAPSGANVLTF	TRBJ2-6	TRBD1	TRBV3-1/TRBV3-2	NA
TGTGCCACCAGCAGATCTGGGGCTAGCGGGGGGGCTACGCAGTATTTT	CATSRSGASGGATQYF	TRBJ2-3	TRBD2	TRBV15	NA
TGTGCCAGCAGCCCCCTCGGGTCGGAGGAAAAACTGTTTTTT	CASSPLGSEEKLFF	TRBJ1-4	NA	TRBV7-9	NA